The rows below give T cell receptor beta chains drawn from one sample of a study of T cell responses to AZD1222 COVID-19 vaccine. Measured with immunoSEQ multiplex PCR; TCRdb has only the in-frame clones, and not every one. The sample includes 150,000 or so clones, around 90% seen only once; the top ten take around 3.2%. Sequenced material: peripheral blood, taken on day 0 of AZD1222 vaccination. All receptors derive from an adult in good health. Each CDR3 is given with its conserved first and last residue. The D gene is left open where the match is weak. A clone size is listed for some rows: how often the clone was seen (once, few, many), or a class if it is expanded.

NA	TRBV7-7	15	TRBJ2-3	TRBD1	TGTGCTAGCAGCTACCAGACAGGGGGTGGAGATACGCAGTATTTT	CASSYQTGGGDTQYF
NA	TRBV2	14	TRBJ2-1	NA	TGTGCCAGCAGTGGTGAGCGGTCATACAATGAGCAGTTCTTC	CASSGERSYNEQFF
once	TRBV12-3/TRBV12-4	13	TRBJ2-3	NA	TGTGCCAGCAGTTTAGGCCACACAGATACGCAGTATTTT	CASSLGHTDTQYF
NA	TRBV4-1	15	TRBJ2-3	NA	TGCGCCAGCAGCCAAGAGGGCGTCGCCTCCAGTACGCAGTATTTT	CASSQEGVASSTQYF
NA	TRBV7-9	14	TRBJ1-1	NA	TGTGCCAGCAGCTTCCAGGGACGGGGAACTGAAGCTTTCTTT	CASSFQGRGTEAFF
NA	TRBV11-2	14	TRBJ1-6	NA	TGTGCCAGCAGCTTCGAGGGGGAGGAATCACCCCTCCACTTT	CASSFEGEESPLHF
NA	TRBV6-2/TRBV6-3	14	TRBJ2-5	TRBD1	TGTGCCAGCAGTCAAGACAGGGTGCAGGAGACCCAGTACTTC	CASSQDRVQETQYF
NA	TRBV3-1/TRBV3-2	15	TRBJ2-7	TRBD2	TGTGCCAGCAGCCAAGCTAGCGGGGGCTCCTACGAGCAGTACTTC	CASSQASGGSYEQYF
few	TRBV5-4	18	TRBJ2-2	TRBD2	TGTGCCAGCACCAAACTCTTGACTAGCGGGGCGATCACCGGGGAGCTGTTTTTT	CASTKLLTSGAITGELFF
once	TRBV5-6	12	TRBJ2-5	NA	TGTGCCAGCAGCTTCTCTGGGGAGACCCAGTACTTC	CASSFSGETQYF
NA	TRBV5-4	15	TRBJ1-4	NA	TGTGCCAGCAGCTTGGGATTGGCAGGGAATGAAAAACTGTTTTTT	CASSLGLAGNEKLFF
NA	TRBV28	14	TRBJ2-2	TRBD1	TGTGCCAGCCAGATCACACAGGGGCGGGGGGAGCTGTTTTTT	CASQITQGRGELFF
NA	TRBV7-8	13	TRBJ1-2	NA	TGTGCCAGCAGCTCAGGACCGGAATATGGCTACACCTTC	CASSSGPEYGYTF
NA	TRBV7-9	14	TRBJ1-1	TRBD1	TGTGCCAGCAGCTTAGCGGAGACAGGGATTGAAGCTTTCTTT	CASSLAETGIEAFF
once	TRBV21-1	14	TRBJ2-3	NA	TGTGCCAGCGGGGTAAGCGGGGGCCGGGATACGCAGTATTTT	CASGVSGGRDTQYF
NA	TRBV2	13	TRBJ1-1	NA	TGTGCCAGGGGGACGGAGATGAACACTGAAGCTTTCTTT	CARGTEMNTEAFF
many	TRBV7-9	13	TRBJ1-4	NA	TGTGCCAGCAGCCAGGGCTCTAATGAAAAACTGTTTTTT	CASSQGSNEKLFF
NA	TRBV6-5	14	TRBJ1-1	NA	TGTGCCAGCAGTTACCGCCTGGCAGAGAGGGGAGCTTTCTTT	CASSYRLAERGAFF
NA	TRBV6-5	15	TRBJ1-5	TRBD1	TGTGCCAGCAGACCTCTCGGGACAGGGGATCAGCCCCAGCATTTT	CASRPLGTGDQPQHF
few	TRBV6-2/TRBV6-3	16	TRBJ2-3	TRBD2	TGTGCCAGCAGTTATATGGCTAGCGGGGGTCCAGATACGCAGTATTTT	CASSYMASGGPDTQYF
NA	TRBV2	15	TRBJ2-7	TRBD1	TGTGCCAGCAGCGGGGGACAGGGGATGTACTACGAGCAGTACTTC	CASSGGQGMYYEQYF
once	TRBV12-5	14	TRBJ2-1	NA	TGTGCTAGTGGCCTTGCTGGGGGCTACAATGAGCAGTTCTTC	CASGLAGGYNEQFF
NA	TRBV10-3	13	TRBJ2-5	NA	TGTGCCATCGGGGACCCCCAGTACGAGACCCAGTACTTC	CAIGDPQYETQYF
NA	TRBV7-2	17	TRBJ2-3	NA	TGTGCCAGCAGCCAAGCAGGCGGGACGGCCTGGACAGATACGCAGTATTTT	CASSQAGGTAWTDTQYF
NA	TRBV11-3	13	TRBJ1-1	NA	TGTGCCAGCAGCTTACACCCGAACACTGAAGCTTTCTTT	CASSLHPNTEAFF
once	TRBV5-1	14	TRBJ1-1	NA	TGCGCCAGCAGCCCAAGACTGGAGAACACTGAAGCTTTCTTT	CASSPRLENTEAFF
NA	TRBV6-2/TRBV6-3	16	TRBJ1-1	TRBD1	TGTGCCAGCAGTTTTAGACAGGGGCCCATGAACACTGAAGCTTTCTTT	CASSFRQGPMNTEAFF
NA	TRBV5-6	15	TRBJ2-1	TRBD1	TGTGCCAGCAGCTTGTACAGGGGGGAGTACAATGAGCAGTTCTTC	CASSLYRGEYNEQFF
once	TRBV10-3	12	TRBJ1-4	NA	TGTGCCATCAGTGAACTGGGAGATAAACTGTTTTTT	CAISELGDKLFF
NA	TRBV5-4	15	TRBJ2-4	TRBD2	TGTGCCAGCAGCTTAGAGGGAGGGGCCAAAAACATTCAGTACTTC	CASSLEGGAKNIQYF
NA	TRBV5-4	16	TRBJ1-2	NA	TGTGCCAGCAGGCCGGAGCGCGGCAGGGTGAACTATGGCTACACCTTC	CASRPERGRVNYGYTF
NA	TRBV9	17	TRBJ1-2	TRBD1	TGTGCCAGCAGCAAGACGGGACAGGGGGCAAGTTTTTCTGGCTACACCTTC	CASSKTGQGASFSGYTF